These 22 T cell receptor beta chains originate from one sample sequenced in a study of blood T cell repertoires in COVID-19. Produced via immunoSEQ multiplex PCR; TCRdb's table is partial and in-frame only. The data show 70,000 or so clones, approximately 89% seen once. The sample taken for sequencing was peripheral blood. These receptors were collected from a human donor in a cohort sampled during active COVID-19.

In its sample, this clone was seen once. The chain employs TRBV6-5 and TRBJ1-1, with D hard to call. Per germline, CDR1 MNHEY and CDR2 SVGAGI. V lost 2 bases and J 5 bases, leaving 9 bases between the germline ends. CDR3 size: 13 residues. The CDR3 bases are TGTGCCAGCAGTTACGGTAGTAAGACTGAAGCTTTCTTT. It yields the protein CASSYGSKTEAFF.

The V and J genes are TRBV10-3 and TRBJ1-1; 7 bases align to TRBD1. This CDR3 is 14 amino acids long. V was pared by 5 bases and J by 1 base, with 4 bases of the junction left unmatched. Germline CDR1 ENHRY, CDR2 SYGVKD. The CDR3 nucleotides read TGTGCCATCAGTATACAGGGGTCGAACACTGAAGCTTTCTTT. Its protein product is CAISIQGSNTEAFF.

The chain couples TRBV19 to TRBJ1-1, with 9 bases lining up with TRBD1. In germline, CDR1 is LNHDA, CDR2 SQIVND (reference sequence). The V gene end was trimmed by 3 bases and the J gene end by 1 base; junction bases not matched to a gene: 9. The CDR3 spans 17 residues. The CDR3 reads CASSMPGQGLRNTEAFF. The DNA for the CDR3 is TGTGCCAGTAGTATGCCGGGACAGGGTTTACGGAACACTGAAGCTTTCTTT.

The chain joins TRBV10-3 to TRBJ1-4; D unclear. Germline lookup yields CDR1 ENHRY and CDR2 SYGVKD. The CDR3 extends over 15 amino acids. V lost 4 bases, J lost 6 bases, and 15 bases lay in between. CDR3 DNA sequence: TGTGCCATCAGTGTTGGTCGGGGTTCGGATGAAAAACTGTTTTTT. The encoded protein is CAISVGRGSDEKLFF.

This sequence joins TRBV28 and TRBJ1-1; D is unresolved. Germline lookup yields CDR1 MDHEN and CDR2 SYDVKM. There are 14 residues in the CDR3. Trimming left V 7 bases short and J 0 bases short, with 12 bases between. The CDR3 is CASKNRGMNTEAFF. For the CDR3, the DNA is TGTGCCAGCAAGAATCGGGGTATGAACACTGAAGCTTTCTTT.

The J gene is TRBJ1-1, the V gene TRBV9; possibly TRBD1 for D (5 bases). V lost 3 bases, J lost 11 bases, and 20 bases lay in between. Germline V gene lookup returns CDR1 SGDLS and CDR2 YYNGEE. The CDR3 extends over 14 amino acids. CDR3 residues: CASSGNQVPRVAFF. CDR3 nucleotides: TGTGCCAGCAGCGGAAATCAGGTTCCCAGGGTGGCTTTCTTT.

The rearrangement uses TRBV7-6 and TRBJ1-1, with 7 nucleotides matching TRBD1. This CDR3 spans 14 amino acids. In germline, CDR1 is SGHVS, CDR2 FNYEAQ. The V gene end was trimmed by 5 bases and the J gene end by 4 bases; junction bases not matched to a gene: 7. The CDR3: CASSLGGLGTEAFF. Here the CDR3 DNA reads TGTGCCAGCAGCCTAGGGGGCCTGGGCACTGAAGCTTTCTTT.

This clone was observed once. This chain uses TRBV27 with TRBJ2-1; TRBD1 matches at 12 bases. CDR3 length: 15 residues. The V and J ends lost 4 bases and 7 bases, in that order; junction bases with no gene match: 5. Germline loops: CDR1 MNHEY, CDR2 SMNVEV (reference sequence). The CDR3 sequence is CASSSGQGARNEQFF. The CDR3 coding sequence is TGTGCCAGCAGTTCGGGACAGGGGGCGAGGAATGAGCAGTTCTTC.

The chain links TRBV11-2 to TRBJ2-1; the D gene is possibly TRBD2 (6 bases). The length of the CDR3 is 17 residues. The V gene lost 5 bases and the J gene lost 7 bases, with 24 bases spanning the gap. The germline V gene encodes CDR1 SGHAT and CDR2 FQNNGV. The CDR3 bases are TGTGCCAGCAGCCCCCGCCGACTAGGACTATTGGGGAATGAGCAGTTCTTC. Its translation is CASSPRRLGLLGNEQFF.

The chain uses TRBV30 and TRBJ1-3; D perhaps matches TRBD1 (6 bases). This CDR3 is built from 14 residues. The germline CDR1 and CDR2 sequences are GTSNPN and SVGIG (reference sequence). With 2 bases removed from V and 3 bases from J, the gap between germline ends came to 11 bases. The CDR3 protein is CAWSTGGGGNTIYF. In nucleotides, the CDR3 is TGTGCCTGGAGTACGGGGGGCGGTGGAAACACCATATATTTT.

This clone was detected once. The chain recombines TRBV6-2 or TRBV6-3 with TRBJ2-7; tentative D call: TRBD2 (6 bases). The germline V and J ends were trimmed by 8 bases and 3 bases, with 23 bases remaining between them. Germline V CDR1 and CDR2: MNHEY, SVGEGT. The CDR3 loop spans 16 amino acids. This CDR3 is CASCPTLKTSYYEQYF. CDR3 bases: TGTGCCAGCTGCCCCACTCTAAAGACTAGTTACTACGAGCAGTACTTC.

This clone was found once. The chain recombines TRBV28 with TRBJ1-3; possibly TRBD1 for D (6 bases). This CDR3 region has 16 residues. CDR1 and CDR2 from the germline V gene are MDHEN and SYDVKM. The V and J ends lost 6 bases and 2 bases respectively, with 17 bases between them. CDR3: CASRAADRITGNTIYF. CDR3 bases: TGTGCCAGCAGAGCCGCGGACAGAATTACTGGAAACACCATATATTTT.

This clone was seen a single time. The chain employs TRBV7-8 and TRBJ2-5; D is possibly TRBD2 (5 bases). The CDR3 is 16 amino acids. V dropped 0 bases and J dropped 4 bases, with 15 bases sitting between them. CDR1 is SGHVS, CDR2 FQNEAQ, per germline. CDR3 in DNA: TGTGCCAGCAGCTTAGCCCGGGGTCAGCCATCAGAGACCCAGTACTTC. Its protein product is CASSLARGQPSETQYF. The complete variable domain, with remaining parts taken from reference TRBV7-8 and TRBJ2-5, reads GAGVSQSPRYKVAKRGQDVALRCDPISGHVSLFWYQQALGQGPEFLTYFQNEAQLDKSGLPSDRFFAERPEGSVSTLKIQRTQQEDSAVYLCASSLARGQPSETQYFGPGTRLLVL.

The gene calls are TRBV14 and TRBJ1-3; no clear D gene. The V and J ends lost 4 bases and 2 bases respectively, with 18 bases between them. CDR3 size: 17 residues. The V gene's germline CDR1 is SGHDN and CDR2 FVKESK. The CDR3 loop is CASSLRPSLSAGNTIYF. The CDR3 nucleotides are TGTGCCAGCAGCCTCCGACCGAGCCTAAGCGCTGGAAACACCATATATTTT.

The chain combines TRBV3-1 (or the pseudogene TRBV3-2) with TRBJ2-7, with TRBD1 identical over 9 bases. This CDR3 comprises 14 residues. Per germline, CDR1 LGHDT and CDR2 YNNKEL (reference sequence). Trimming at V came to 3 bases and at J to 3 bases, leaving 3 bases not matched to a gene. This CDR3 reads CASSQTTGGYEQYF. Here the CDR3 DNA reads TGTGCCAGCAGCCAGACGACAGGGGGCTACGAGCAGTACTTC.

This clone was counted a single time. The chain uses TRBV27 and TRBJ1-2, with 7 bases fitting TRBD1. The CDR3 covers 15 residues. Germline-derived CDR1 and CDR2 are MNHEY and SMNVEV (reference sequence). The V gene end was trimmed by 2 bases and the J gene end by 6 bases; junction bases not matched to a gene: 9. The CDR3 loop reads CASSLKYGTGDGYTF. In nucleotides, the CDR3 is TGTGCCAGCAGTTTAAAGTATGGCACAGGGGATGGCTACACCTTC.

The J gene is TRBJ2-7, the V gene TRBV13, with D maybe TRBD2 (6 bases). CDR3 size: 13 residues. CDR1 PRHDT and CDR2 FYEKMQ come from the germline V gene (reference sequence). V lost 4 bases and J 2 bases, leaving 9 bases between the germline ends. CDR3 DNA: TGTGCCAGCAGCTCCGGGAGCCCCTACGAGCAGTACTTC. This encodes CASSSGSPYEQYF. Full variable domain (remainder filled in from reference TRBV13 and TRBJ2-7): AAGVIQSPRHLIKEKRETATLKCYPIPRHDTVYWYQQGPGQDPQFLISFYEKMQSDKGSIPDRFSAQQFSDYHSELNMSSLELGDSALYFCASSSGSPYEQYFGPGTRLTVT.

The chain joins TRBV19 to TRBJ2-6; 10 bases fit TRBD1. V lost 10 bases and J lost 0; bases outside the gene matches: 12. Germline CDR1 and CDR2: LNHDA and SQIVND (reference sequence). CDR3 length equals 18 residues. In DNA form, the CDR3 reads TGTGCCACCCCGCCGAGGGACAGGGGATTCTCTGGGGCCAACGTCCTGACTTTC. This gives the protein CATPPRDRGFSGANVLTF.

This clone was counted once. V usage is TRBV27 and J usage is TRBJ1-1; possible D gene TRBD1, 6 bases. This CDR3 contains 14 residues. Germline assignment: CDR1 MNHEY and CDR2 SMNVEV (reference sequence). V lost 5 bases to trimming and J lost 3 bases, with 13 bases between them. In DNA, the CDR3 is TGTGCCAGCAGTGCCTCGACAGGACACACTGAAGCTTTCTTT. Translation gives CASSASTGHTEAFF.

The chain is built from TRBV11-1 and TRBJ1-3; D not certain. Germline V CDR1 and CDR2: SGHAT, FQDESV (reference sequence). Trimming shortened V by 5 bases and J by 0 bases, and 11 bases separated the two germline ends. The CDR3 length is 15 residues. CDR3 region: CASSRGEVSGNTIYF. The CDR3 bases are TGTGCCAGCAGCCGAGGCGAGGTCTCTGGAAACACCATATATTTT.

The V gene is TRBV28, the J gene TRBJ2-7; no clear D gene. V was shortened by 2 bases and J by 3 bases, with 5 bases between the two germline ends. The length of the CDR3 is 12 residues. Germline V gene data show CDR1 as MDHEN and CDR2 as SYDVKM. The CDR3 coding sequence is TGTGCCAGCAGTTTACTTTTCTACGAGCAGTACTTC. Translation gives CASSLLFYEQYF.

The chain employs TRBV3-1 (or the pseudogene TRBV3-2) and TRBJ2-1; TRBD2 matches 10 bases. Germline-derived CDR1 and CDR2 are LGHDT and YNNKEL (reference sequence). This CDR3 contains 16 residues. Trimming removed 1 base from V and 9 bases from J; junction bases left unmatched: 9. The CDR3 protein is CASSQGSGGRSGEQFF. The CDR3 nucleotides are TGTGCCAGCAGCCAAGGTAGCGGGGGGCGTAGTGGTGAGCAGTTCTTC.